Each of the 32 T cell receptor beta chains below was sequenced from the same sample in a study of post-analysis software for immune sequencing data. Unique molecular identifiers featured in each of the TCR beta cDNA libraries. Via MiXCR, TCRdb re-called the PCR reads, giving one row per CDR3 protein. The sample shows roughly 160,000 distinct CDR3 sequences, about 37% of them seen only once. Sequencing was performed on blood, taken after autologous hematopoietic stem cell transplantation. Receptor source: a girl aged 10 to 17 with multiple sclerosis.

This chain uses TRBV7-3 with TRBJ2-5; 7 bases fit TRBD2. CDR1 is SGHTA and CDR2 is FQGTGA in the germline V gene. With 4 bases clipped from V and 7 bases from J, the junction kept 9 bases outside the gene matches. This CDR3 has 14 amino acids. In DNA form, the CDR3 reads TGTGCCAGCAGCTCCACGGGCCGCGGGGGGACCCAGTACTTC. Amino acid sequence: CASSSTGRGGTQYF.

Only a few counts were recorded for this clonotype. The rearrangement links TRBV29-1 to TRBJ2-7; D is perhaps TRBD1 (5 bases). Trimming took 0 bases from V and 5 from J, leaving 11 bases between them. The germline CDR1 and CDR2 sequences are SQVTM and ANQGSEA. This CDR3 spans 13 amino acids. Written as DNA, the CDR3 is TGCAGCGTTGAAGACAGGGCCCACCACGAGCAGTACTTC. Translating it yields CSVEDRAHHEQYF.

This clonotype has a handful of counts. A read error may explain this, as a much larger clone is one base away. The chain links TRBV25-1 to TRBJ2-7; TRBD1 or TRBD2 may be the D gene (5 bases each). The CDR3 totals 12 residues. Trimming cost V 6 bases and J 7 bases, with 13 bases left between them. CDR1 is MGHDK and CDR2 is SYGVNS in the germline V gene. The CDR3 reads CASRRGVNEQYF. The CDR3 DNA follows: TGTGCCAGCAGACGAGGGGTGAATGAGCAGTACTTC.

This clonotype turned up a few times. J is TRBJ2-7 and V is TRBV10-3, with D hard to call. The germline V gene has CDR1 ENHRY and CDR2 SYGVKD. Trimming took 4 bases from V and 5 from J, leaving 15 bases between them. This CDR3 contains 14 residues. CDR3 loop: CAISVNAESHEQYF. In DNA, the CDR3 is TGTGCCATCAGTGTAAACGCCGAGAGCCACGAGCAGTACTTC.

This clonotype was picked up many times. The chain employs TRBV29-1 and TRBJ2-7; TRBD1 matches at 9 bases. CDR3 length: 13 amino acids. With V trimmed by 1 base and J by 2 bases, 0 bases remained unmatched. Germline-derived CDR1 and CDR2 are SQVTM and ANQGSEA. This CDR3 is CSVEGDRAYEQYF. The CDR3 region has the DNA TGCAGCGTTGAAGGGGACAGGGCCTACGAGCAGTACTTC.

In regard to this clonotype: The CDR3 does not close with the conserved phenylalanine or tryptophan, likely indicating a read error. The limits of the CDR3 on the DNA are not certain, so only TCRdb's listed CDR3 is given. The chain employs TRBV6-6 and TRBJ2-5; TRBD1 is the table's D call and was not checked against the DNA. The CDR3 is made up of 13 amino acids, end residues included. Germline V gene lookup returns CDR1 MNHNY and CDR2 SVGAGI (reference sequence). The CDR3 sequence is CASGQKGGYTFGS.

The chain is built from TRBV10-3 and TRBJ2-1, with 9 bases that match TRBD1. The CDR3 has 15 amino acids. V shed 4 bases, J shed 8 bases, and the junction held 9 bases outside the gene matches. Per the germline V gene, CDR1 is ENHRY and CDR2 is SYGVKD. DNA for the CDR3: TGTGCCATCAGTGGTCGGGGACAGGGAGAAGATGAGCAGTTCTTC. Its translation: CAISGRGQGEDEQFF.

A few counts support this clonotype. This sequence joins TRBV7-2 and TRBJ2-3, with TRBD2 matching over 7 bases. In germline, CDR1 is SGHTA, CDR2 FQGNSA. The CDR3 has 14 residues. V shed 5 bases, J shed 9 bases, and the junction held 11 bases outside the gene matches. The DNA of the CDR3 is TGTGCCAGCAGCCCCACGGTTGGGGGACTAACGCAGTATTTT. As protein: CASSPTVGGLTQYF.

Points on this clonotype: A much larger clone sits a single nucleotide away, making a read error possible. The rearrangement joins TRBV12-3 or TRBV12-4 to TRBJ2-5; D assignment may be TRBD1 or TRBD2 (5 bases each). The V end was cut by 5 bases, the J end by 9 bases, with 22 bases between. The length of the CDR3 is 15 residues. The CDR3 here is CASSPKVGVGEPQYF. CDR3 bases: TGTGCCAGCAGTCCAAAAGTAGGGGTAGGGGAGCCCCAGTACTTC.

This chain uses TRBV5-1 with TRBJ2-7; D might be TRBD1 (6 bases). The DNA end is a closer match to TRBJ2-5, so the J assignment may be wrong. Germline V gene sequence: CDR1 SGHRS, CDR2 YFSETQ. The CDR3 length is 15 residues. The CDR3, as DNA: TGCGCCAGCAGCTTGGGAGGGACACAGAAAGAGACCCAGTACTTC. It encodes CASSLGGTQKETQYF.

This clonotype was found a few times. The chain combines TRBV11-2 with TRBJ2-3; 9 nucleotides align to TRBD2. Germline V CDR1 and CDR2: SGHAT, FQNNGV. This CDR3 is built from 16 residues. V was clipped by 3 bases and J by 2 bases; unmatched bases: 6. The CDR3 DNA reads TGTGCCAGCAGCTTTCGACTAGCGGCAAACACAGATACGCAGTATTTT. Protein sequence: CASSFRLAANTDTQYF.

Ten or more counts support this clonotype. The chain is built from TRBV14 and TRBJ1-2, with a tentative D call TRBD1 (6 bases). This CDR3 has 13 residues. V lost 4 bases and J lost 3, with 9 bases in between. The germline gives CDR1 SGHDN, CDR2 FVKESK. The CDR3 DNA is TGTGCCAGCAGCCCACAGGGAGACTATGGCTACACCTTC. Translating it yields CASSPQGDYGYTF.

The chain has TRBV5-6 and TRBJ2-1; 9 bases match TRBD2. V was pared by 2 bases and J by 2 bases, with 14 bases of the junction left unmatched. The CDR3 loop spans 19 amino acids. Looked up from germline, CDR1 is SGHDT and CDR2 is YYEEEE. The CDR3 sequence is CASSFLAMGGRGTYNEQFF. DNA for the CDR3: TGTGCCAGCAGCTTCTTAGCCATGGGCGGGAGGGGGACCTACAATGAGCAGTTCTTC.

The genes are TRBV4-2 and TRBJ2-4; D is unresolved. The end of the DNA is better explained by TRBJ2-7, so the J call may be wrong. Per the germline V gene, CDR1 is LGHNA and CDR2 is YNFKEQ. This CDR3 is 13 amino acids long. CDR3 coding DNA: TGTGCCAGCAGCCAAGGGGGTGATTACGAGCAGTACTTC. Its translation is CASSQGGDYEQYF.

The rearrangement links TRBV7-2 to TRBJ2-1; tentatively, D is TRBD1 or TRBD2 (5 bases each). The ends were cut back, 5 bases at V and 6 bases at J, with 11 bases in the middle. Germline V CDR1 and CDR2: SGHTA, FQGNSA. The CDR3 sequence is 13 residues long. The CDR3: CASSGTVGNEQFF. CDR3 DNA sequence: TGTGCCAGCAGCGGGACCGTCGGCAATGAGCAGTTCTTC. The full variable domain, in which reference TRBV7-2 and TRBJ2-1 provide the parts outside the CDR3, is GAGVSQSPSNKVTEKGKDVELRCDPISGHTALYWYRQSLGQGLEFLIYFQGNSAPDKSGLPSDRFSAERTGGSVSTLTIQRTQQEDSAVYLCASSGTVGNEQFFGPGTRLTVL.

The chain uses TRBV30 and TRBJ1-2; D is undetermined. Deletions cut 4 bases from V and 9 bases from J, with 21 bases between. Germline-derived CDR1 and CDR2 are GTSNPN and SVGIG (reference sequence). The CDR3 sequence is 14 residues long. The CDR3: CAWNAPGGLERYTF. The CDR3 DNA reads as TGTGCCTGGAACGCCCCGGGAGGGTTGGAACGCTACACCTTC.

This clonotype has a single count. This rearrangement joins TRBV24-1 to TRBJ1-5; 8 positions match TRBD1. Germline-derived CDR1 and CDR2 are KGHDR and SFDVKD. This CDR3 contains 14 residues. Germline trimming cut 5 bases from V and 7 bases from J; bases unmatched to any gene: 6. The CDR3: CATSAPTGDQPQHF. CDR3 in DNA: TGTGCCACCAGTGCCCCGACAGGGGACCAGCCCCAGCATTTT.

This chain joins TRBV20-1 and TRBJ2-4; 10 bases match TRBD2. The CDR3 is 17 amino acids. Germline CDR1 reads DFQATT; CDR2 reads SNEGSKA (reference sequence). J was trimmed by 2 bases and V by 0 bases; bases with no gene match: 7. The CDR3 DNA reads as TGCAGTGCTAGAGATCACCTAGCGGGGGATCCCAAAAACATTCAGTACTTC. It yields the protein CSARDHLAGDPKNIQYF.

In DNA form, the CDR3 reads TGTGCCAGCAAGAGGGGACGGGCTAATGAAAAACTGTTTTTT. Translation gives CASKRGRANEKLFF. The rearrangement joins TRBV6-1 to TRBJ1-4, with D possibly being TRBD1 (5 bases). Trimming took 7 bases from V and 3 from J, leaving 12 bases between them. Looked up from germline, CDR1 is MNHNS and CDR2 is SASEGT. The CDR3 is 14 residues long.

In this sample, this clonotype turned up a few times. The CDR3 DNA reads as TGTGCCAGCAGTCTACAGGGGGGATATTACAATGAGCAGTTCTTC. Encoded protein: CASSLQGGYYNEQFF. The chain recombines TRBV25-1 with TRBJ2-1; 8 bases fit TRBD1. After removal of 5 bases from V and 4 bases from J, the junction contained 7 bases not matched to a gene. Germline CDR1 MGHDK, CDR2 SYGVNS. The CDR3 is 15 amino acids.

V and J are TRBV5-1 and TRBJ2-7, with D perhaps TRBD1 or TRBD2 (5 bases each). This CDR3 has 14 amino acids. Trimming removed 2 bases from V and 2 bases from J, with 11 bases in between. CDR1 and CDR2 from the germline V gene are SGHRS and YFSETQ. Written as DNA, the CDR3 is TGCGCCAGCAGCTTACCAGGGAGAACCTACGAGCAGTACTTC. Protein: CASSLPGRTYEQYF.

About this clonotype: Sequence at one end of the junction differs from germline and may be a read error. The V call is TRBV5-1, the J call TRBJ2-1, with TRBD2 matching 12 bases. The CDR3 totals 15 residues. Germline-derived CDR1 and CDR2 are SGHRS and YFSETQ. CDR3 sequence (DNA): TGTGCCAGCAGTTCCGGACTAGCGGGAAACAATGAGCAGTTCTTC. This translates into CASSSGLAGNNEQFF.

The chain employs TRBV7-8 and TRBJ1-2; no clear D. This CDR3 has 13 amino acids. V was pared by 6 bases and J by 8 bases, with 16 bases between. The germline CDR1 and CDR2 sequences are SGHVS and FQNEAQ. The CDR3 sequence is CASSYSRGYGYTF. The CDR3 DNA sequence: TGTGCCAGCAGTTACTCGAGAGGCTACGGCTACACCTTC.

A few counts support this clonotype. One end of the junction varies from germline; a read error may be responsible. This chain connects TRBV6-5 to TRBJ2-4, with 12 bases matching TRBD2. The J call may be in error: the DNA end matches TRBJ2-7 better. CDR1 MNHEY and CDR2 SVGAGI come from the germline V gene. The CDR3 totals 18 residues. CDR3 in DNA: TGTGCCAGCAGTTACCGGCTAGCGGGAGGGCCAAACTCCTGCGAGCAGTACTTC. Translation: CASSYRLAGGPNSCEQYF.

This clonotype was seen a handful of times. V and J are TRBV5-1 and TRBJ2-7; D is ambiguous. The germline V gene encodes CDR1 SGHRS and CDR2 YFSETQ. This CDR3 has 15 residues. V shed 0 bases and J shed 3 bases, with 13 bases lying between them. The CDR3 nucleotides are TGCGCCAGCAGCTTGGGTGGCCGACCCTTCTACGAGCAGTACTTC. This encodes CASSLGGRPFYEQYF.

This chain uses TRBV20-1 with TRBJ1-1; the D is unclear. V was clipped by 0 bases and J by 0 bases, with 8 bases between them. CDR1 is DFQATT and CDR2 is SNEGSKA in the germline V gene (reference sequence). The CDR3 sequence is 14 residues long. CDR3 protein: CSARDPAVNTEAFF. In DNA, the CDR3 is TGCAGTGCTAGAGATCCTGCTGTGAACACTGAAGCTTTCTTT.

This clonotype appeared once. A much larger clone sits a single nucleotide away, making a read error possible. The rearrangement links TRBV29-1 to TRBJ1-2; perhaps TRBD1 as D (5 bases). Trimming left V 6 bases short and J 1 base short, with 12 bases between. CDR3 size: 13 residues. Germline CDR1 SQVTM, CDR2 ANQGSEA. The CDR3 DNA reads TGCAGCGTGGCTTCGGGGGTTAACTATGGCTACACCTTC. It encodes CSVASGVNYGYTF.

The CDR3 DNA reads TGCGCCAGCAGCTTGGGACAAGGCGTAGGGGGTGAGCAGTTCTTC. Translating it yields CASSLGQGVGGEQFF. The chain has TRBV5-1 and TRBJ2-1; D perhaps matches TRBD1 (6 bases). V was cut by 0 bases and J by 9 bases, with 16 bases left in between. The germline CDR1 and CDR2 sequences are SGHRS and YFSETQ. The CDR3 runs 15 residues.

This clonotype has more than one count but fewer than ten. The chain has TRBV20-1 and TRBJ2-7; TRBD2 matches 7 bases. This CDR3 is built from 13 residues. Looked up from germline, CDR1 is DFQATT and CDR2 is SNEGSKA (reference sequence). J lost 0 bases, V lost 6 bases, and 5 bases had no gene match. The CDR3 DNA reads TGCAGTGCCGTCGGACTAGTCTCCTACGAGCAGTACTTC. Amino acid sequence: CSAVGLVSYEQYF.

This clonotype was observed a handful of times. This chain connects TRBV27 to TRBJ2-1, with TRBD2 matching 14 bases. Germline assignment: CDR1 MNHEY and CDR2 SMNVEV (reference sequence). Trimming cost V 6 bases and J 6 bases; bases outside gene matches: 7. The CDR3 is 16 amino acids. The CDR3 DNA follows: TGTGCCAGCAGACCGGGACTAGCGGGAGTAGGCAATGAGCAGTTCTTC. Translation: CASRPGLAGVGNEQFF.

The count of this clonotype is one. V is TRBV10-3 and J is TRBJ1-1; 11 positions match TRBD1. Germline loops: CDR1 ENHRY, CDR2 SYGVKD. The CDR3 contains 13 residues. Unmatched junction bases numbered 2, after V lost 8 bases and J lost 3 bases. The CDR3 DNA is TGTGCCATCGGGGGACAGGGGGACACTGAAGCTTTCTTT. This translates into CAIGGQGDTEAFF.

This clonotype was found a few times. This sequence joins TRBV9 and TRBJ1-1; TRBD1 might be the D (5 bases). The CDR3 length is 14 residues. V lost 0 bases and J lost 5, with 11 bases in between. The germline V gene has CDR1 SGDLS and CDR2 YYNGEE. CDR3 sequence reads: CASSVDGGGTEAFF. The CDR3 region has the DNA TGTGCCAGCAGCGTAGATGGGGGGGGTACTGAAGCTTTCTTT.